The T cell receptor (beta chain) described here comes from a study of T cell repertoires in cytomegalovirus infection. Trimming took 0 bases from V and 1 from J, leaving 15 bases between them. This CDR3 contains 17 residues. CDR1 MNHNY and CDR2 SVGAGI come from the germline V gene (reference sequence). General observations from the study: Clonotype analysis showed dominance of the ex vivo response by HLA-C-restricted CMV-specific TCR beta clonotypes.

With regard to this clonotype: Its specificity is unknown.

Each CDR3 protein is one row after TCRdb ran MiXCR on the reads. The repertoire has 340,000 or so distinct CDR3 sequences, roughly 25% of them found once; the top ten carry 13%. The chain uses TRBV6-6 and TRBJ1-1; D possibly corresponds to TRBD1 (6 bases). The sequence derives from a human donor in good health (CMV status not recorded). Some clones in this sample may be carry-over from other donors' samples. Sequencing was performed on cultured PBMCs, taken from culture after CMV antigen stimulation. The CDR3 DNA follows: TGTGCCAGCAGTTACTCTGGGGGCGGAGGGGCGAACACTGAAGCTTTCTTT. This gives the protein CASSYSGGGGANTEAFF.